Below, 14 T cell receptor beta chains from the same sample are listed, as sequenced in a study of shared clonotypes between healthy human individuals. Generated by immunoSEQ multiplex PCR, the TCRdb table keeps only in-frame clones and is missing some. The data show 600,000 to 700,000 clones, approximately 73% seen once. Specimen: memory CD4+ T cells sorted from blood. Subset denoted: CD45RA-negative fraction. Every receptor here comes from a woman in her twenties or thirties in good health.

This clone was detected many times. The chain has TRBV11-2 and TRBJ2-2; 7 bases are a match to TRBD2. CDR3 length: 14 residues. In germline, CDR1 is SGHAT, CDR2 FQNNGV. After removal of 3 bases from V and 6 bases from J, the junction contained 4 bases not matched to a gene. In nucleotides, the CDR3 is TGTGCCAGCAGCTTCACTAGCGTGGCCGGGGAGCTGTTTTTT. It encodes CASSFTSVAGELFF.

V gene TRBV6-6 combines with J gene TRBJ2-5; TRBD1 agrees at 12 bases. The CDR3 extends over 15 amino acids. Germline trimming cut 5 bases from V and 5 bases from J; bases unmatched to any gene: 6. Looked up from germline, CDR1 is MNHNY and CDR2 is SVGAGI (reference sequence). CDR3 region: CASSDGTGGRETQYF. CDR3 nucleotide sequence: TGTGCCAGCAGTGATGGGACAGGGGGCAGGGAGACCCAGTACTTC.

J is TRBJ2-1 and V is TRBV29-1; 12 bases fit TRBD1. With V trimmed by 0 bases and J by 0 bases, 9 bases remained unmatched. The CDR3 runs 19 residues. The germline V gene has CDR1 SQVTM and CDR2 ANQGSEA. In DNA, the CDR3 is TGCAGCGTTGAAGATCCGGGACAGGGGGCTTCTCTCTCCTACAATGAGCAGTTCTTC. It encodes CSVEDPGQGASLSYNEQFF.

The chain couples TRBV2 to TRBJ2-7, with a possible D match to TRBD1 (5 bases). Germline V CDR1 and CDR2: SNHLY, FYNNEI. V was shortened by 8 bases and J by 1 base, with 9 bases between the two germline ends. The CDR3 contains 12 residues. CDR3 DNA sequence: TGTGCCAGCCAACAGGATTCCTACGAGCAGTACTTC. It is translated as CASQQDSYEQYF.

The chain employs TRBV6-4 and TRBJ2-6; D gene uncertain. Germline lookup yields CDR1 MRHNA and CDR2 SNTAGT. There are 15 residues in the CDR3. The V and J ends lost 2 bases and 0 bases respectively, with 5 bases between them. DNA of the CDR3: TGTGCCAGCAGTGACAGGGACTCTGGGGCCAACGTCCTGACTTTC. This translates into CASSDRDSGANVLTF.

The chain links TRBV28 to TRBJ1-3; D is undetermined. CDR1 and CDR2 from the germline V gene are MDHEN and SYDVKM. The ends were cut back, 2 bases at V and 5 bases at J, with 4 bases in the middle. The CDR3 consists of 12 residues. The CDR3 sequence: CASSLGRNTIYF. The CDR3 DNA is TGTGCCAGCAGTTTAGGGAGAAACACCATATATTTT.

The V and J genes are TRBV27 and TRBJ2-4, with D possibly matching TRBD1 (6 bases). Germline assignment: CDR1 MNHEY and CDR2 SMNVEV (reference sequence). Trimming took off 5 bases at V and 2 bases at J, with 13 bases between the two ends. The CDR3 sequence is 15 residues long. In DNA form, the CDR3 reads TGTGCCAGCAGTGACCCCGGGACAACCAAAAACATTCAGTACTTC. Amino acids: CASSDPGTTKNIQYF.

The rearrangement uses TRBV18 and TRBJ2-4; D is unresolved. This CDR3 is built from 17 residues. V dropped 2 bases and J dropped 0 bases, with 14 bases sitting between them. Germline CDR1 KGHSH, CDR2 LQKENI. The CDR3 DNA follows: TGTGCCAGCTCACCATCAGGACGGATTCTAGCCAAAAACATTCAGTACTTC. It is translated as CASSPSGRILAKNIQYF.

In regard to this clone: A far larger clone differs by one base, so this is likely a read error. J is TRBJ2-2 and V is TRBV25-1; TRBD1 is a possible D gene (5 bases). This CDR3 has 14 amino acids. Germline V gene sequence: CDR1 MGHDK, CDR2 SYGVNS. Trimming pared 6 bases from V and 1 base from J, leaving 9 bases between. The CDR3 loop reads CASRNTGNTGELFF. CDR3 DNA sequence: TGTGCCAGCAGAAATACAGGGAACACCGGGGAGCTGTTTTTT.

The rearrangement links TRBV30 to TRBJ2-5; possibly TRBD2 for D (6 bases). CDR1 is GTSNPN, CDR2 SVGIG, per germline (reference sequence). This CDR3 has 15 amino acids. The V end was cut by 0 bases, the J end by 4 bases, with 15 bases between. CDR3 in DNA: TGTGCCTGGAGTGTAATCGGAGGGGCGGGAGAGACCCAGTACTTC. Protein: CAWSVIGGAGETQYF.

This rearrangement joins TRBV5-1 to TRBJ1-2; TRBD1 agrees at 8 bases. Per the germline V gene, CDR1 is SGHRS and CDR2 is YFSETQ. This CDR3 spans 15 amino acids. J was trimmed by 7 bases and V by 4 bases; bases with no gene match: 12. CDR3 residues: CASSGQSGGAGGYTF. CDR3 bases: TGCGCCAGCAGCGGGCAATCAGGGGGCGCGGGTGGCTACACCTTC.

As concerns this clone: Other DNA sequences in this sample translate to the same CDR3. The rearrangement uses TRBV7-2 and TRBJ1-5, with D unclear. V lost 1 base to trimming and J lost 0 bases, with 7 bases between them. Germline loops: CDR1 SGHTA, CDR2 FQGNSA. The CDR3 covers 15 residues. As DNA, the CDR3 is TGTGCCAGCAGCTTAGATGCACTTAGCAATCAGCCCCAGCATTTT. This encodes CASSLDALSNQPQHF.

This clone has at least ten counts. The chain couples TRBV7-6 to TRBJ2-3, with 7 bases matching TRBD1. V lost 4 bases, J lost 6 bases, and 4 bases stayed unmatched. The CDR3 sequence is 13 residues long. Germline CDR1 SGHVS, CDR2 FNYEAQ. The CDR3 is CASSSEQGDTQYF. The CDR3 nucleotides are TGTGCCAGCAGCTCCGAACAGGGGGATACGCAGTATTTT. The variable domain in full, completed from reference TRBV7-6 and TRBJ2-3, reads GAGVSQSPRYKVTKRGQDVALRCDPISGHVSLYWYRQALGQGPEFLTYFNYEAQQDKSGLPNDRFSAERPEGSISTLTIQRTEQRDSAMYRCASSSEQGDTQYFGPGTRLTVL.

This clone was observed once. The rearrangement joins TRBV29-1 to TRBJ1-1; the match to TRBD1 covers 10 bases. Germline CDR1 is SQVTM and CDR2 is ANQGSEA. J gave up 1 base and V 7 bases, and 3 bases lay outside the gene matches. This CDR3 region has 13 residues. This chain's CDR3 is CSGRTGGNTEAFF. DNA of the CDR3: TGCAGCGGGAGGACAGGGGGGAACACTGAAGCTTTCTTT.